This record looks at one T cell receptor beta chain sequence and its context. Its antigen remains unidentified. These data belong to a study of monozygotic twins with inflammatory bowel disease. Overall study results and limits: Twins classed as concordant or discordant showed no difference in repertoire similarity, possibly from limited power. T cell subtypes were not distinguishable in this analysis.

The CDR3 spans 17 residues. CDR1 is DFQATT, CDR2 SNEGSKA, per germline (reference sequence). The authors used 3500 ng of total RNA per TCR library. From the 5' RACE reads, TCRdb lists one entry per CDR3 protein and no DNA. This repertoire includes 440,000 or so distinct CDR3 sequences. This chain links TRBV20-1 with TRBJ2-7; TCRdb proposes TRBD2, but this gene call is untestable without DNA. This TCR was recovered from a human donor with ulcerative colitis or Crohn's disease, or a healthy co-twin of an affected twin (not recorded which). Sequencing was performed on blood. The CDR3 loop is CSARDLIKGLAVGEQYF.